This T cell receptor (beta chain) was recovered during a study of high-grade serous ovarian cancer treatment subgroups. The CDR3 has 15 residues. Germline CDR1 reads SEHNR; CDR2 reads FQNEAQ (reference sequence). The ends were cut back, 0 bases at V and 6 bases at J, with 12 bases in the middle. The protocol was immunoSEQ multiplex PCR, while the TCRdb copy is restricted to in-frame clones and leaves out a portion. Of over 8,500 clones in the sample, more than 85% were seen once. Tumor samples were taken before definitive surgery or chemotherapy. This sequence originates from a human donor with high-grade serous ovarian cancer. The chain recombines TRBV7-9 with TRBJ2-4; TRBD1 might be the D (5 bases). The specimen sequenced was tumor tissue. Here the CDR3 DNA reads TGTGCCAGCAGCTTAGCGGCAGGGATCCTAAACATTCAGTACTTC. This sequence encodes CASSLAAGILNIQYF.